These 26 T cell receptor beta chains share one sample of origin, sequenced in a study of cytomegalovirus exposure and HLA in healthy donors. Primers included in the PCR were 60 Vbeta and 13 Jbeta primers. Some clones are missing from TCRdb's copy, which holds only in-frame ones; the method was immunoSEQ multiplex PCR. The table includes 170,000 or so clones, less than 85% detected once. The sequenced sample was PBMCs. The receptor source for this set is a boy younger than 18 in good health and CMV-seronegative.

The J gene is TRBJ1-2, the V gene TRBV4-2; a possible D gene is TRBD1 (5 bases). Germline V lookup: CDR1 LGHNA, CDR2 YNFKEQ. The CDR3 covers 13 residues. The V and J ends lost 3 bases and 6 bases respectively, with 11 bases between them. The CDR3 loop reads CASSHGGSHGYTF. In nucleotides, the CDR3 is TGTGCCAGCAGCCATGGGGGGAGCCATGGCTACACCTTC.

The gene calls are TRBV18 and TRBJ2-5, with D possibly TRBD1 on 6 matching bases. CDR3 length: 14 residues. Per germline, CDR1 KGHSH and CDR2 LQKENI. V dropped 3 bases and J dropped 5 bases, with 13 bases sitting between them. The CDR3 loop is CASSPRQDRETQYF. The DNA of the CDR3 is TGTGCCAGCTCACCGCGACAGGACCGGGAGACCCAGTACTTC.

This clone was seen only a few times. The V gene is TRBV27, the J gene TRBJ2-4; tentative D call: TRBD1 (7 bases). V shed 4 bases and J shed 2 bases, with 18 bases lying between them. Looked up from germline, CDR1 is MNHEY and CDR2 is SMNVEV (reference sequence). This CDR3 is 17 amino acids long. As DNA, the CDR3 is TGTGCCAGCAGTTCGACCACCGGGGGACAGACCAAAAACATTCAGTACTTC. Translating it yields CASSSTTGGQTKNIQYF.

V and J are TRBV14 and TRBJ2-7; no firm D call. Trimming cost V 0 bases and J 4 bases, with 10 bases left between them. The CDR3 extends over 14 amino acids. Germline V gene sequence: CDR1 SGHDN, CDR2 FVKESK. The CDR3 DNA reads as TGTGCCAGCAGCCAAGATCCTTCGCGGTACGAGCAGTACTTC. Translated: CASSQDPSRYEQYF.

This chain joins TRBV30 and TRBJ1-3; 7 nucleotides agree with TRBD1. This CDR3 is 14 amino acids long. V shed 5 bases and J 3 bases; nucleotides not matched to a gene: 7. Germline V CDR1 and CDR2: GTSNPN, SVGIG (reference sequence). CDR3: CAWGDSPYGNTIYF. For the CDR3, the DNA is TGTGCCTGGGGGGACAGCCCATATGGAAACACCATATATTTT.

V and J are TRBV30 and TRBJ1-3; 7 bases agree with TRBD1. With 5 bases clipped from V and 5 bases from J, the junction kept 6 bases outside the gene matches. In germline, CDR1 is GTSNPN, CDR2 SVGIG (reference sequence). The CDR3 sequence is 13 residues long. DNA for the CDR3: TGTGCCTGGGAACAGGGGACCAGAAACACCATATATTTT. Its translation is CAWEQGTRNTIYF.

This rearrangement joins TRBV5-1 to TRBJ1-1; D unclear. Germline V gene sequence: CDR1 SGHRS, CDR2 YFSETQ. This CDR3 has 16 residues. V was trimmed by 4 bases and J by 1 base, leaving 17 bases between them. CDR3: CASSRSLEGGNTEAFF. The CDR3 DNA follows: TGCGCCAGCAGCCGCTCTTTGGAGGGAGGGAACACTGAAGCTTTCTTT.

The CDR3 nucleotides are TGTGCCAGCAGCTCGGGGGAAAATCAGCCCCAGCATTTT. Translation gives CASSSGENQPQHF. V and J are TRBV7-2 and TRBJ1-5, with D maybe TRBD1 (5 bases). V lost 4 bases, J lost 4 bases, and 8 bases lay in between. From germline, CDR1 is SGHTA and CDR2 FQGNSA. The CDR3 consists of 13 residues.

This clone appeared a few times. The chain employs TRBV19 and TRBJ1-5; D gene ambiguous. Germline V gene data show CDR1 as LNHDA and CDR2 as SQIVND (reference sequence). Deletions cut 6 bases from V and 2 bases from J, with 11 bases between. The CDR3 is 14 residues long. The CDR3 bases are TGTGCCAGTAGGTTTCCGGTCGGCAATCAGCCCCAGCATTTT. Encoded protein: CASRFPVGNQPQHF.

Only one count was recorded for this clone. This chain links TRBV4-3 with TRBJ1-1; D remains unclear. There are 14 residues in the CDR3. The V end lost 0 bases, the J end lost 5 bases, and 10 bases lay between the germline ends. Germline V lookup: CDR1 LGHNA, CDR2 YSLEER. CDR3 DNA sequence: TGCGCCAGCAGCCAAGATCGGCCCGGGACTGAAGCTTTCTTT. Translated, it gives CASSQDRPGTEAFF.

This chain uses TRBV14 with TRBJ2-5, with D hard to call. The CDR3 sequence is 13 residues long. Germline V gene data show CDR1 as SGHDN and CDR2 as FVKESK. V dropped 5 bases and J dropped 0 bases, with 7 bases sitting between them. The CDR3 bases are TGTGCCAGCAGCGTACGGTACCAAGAGACCCAGTACTTC. It codes for CASSVRYQETQYF.

This CDR3 reads CASRGTSGSWIYEQYF. DNA for the CDR3: TGTGCCAGCAGGGGGACTAGCGGGAGTTGGATCTACGAGCAGTACTTC. The rearrangement uses TRBV2 and TRBJ2-7, with 14 bases aligning to TRBD2. J lost 3 bases, V lost 6 bases, and 7 bases had no gene match. CDR3 length: 16 residues. Germline V gene lookup returns CDR1 SNHLY and CDR2 FYNNEI.

The rearrangement joins TRBV15 to TRBJ1-3, with 7 bases aligning to TRBD1. This CDR3 spans 17 amino acids. Germline trimming cut 0 bases from V and 4 bases from J; bases unmatched to any gene: 9. Germline V gives CDR1 LNHNV, CDR2 YYDKDF (reference sequence). The CDR3 coding sequence is TGTGCCACCAGCAGAGATCTCCTCAGGGGGACGGGAAACACCATATATTTT. Translation gives CATSRDLLRGTGNTIYF.

The V and J genes are TRBV7-3 and TRBJ2-1; D possibly corresponds to TRBD1 (5 bases). From germline, CDR1 is SGHTA and CDR2 FQGTGA. Deletions cut 1 base from V and 4 bases from J, with 11 bases between. There are 15 residues in the CDR3. The CDR3 DNA is TGTGCCAGCAGCTTAATCGCGGACACATACAATGAGCAGTTCTTC. Translated: CASSLIADTYNEQFF.

Note on this clone: A junction end diverges from the germline sequence, so it may reflect a read error. The genes are TRBV5-1 and TRBJ2-1, with 9 bases aligning to TRBD1. Germline CDR1 and CDR2: SGHRS and YFSETQ. The CDR3 covers 13 residues. DNA of the CDR3: TGCGCCAGCAGCTTGGGTGGGACAGGGCAGTCGGTCTTC. Amino acid sequence: CASSLGGTGQSVF.

This rearrangement joins TRBV4-2 to TRBJ1-2, with 7 nucleotides matching TRBD1. The J segment lost 3 bases and the V segment lost 1 base, leaving 2 bases of the junction unmatched. CDR1 LGHNA and CDR2 YNFKEQ come from the germline V gene. This CDR3 region has 14 residues. Here the CDR3 DNA reads TGTGCCAGCAGCCAAGGACAGGGCCACTATGGCTACACCTTC. Its protein is CASSQGQGHYGYTF.

V is TRBV6-5 and J is TRBJ1-5; the match to TRBD1 covers 7 bases. The CDR3 consists of 14 residues. Germline V gives CDR1 MNHEY, CDR2 SVGAGI. V lost 4 bases, J lost 6 bases, and 6 bases stayed unmatched. This CDR3 reads CASSSTGDLQPQHF. The CDR3 bases are TGTGCCAGCAGTTCTACAGGGGATCTTCAGCCCCAGCATTTT.

In its sample, this clone was seen once. This chain connects TRBV5-4 to TRBJ2-7, with TRBD2 matching over 11 bases. Germline V gives CDR1 SGHNT, CDR2 YYREEE (reference sequence). Trimming at V came to 3 bases and at J to 3 bases, leaving 5 bases not matched to a gene. CDR3 length equals 15 residues. The DNA of the CDR3 is TGTGCCAGCAGCTCTAGCGGGAGGACTTTCTACGAGCAGTACTTC. As protein: CASSSSGRTFYEQYF. The full variable domain, completed using reference TRBV5-4 and TRBJ2-7, is ETGVTQSPTHLIKTRGQQVTLRCSSQSGHNTVSWYQQALGQGPQFIFQYYREEENGRGNFPPRFSGLQFPNYSSELNVNALELDDSALYLCASSSSGRTFYEQYFGPGTRLTVT.

The V and J genes are TRBV5-1 and TRBJ2-7; 7 nucleotides match TRBD1. The germline V gene has CDR1 SGHRS and CDR2 YFSETQ. This CDR3 is 15 amino acids long. V shed 0 bases, J shed 4 bases, and the junction held 7 bases outside the gene matches. Here the CDR3 reads CASSLGRGSHYEQYF. The CDR3 bases are TGCGCCAGCAGCTTGGGCAGGGGGAGTCATTACGAGCAGTACTTC.

This chain uses TRBV28 with TRBJ2-1, with D uncertain. The CDR3 has 12 residues. Looked up from germline, CDR1 is MDHEN and CDR2 is SYDVKM. V was trimmed by 4 bases and J by 8 bases, leaving 9 bases between them. In DNA form, the CDR3 reads TGTGCCAGCAGTTCCGGAGACGATGAGCAGTTCTTC. It encodes CASSSGDDEQFF.

This clone appeared once. This chain uses TRBV9 with TRBJ2-3, with 10 bases that match TRBD2. Unmatched junction bases numbered 12, after V lost 3 bases and J lost 5 bases. Germline values: CDR1 SGDLS, CDR2 YYNGEE. The CDR3 contains 17 residues. CDR3 nucleotide sequence: TGTGCCAGCAGCGGGACCGTAGCGGGAGGCTTTCAAGATACGCAGTATTTT. As protein: CASSGTVAGGFQDTQYF. The whole variable domain, filled in from reference TRBV9 and TRBJ2-3, reads DSGVTQTPKHLITATGQRVTLRCSPRSGDLSVYWYQQSLDQGLQFLIQYYNGEERAKGNILERFSAQQFPDLHSELNLSSLELGDSALYFCASSGTVAGGFQDTQYFGPGTRLTVL.

The chain is built from TRBV19 and TRBJ1-5; a weak D match, TRBD1 (6 bases). CDR3 length: 14 residues. V was cut by 1 base and J by 7 bases, with 11 bases left in between. Germline V CDR1 and CDR2: LNHDA, SQIVND (reference sequence). CDR3 amino acids: CASSIAGAGQPQHF. DNA for the CDR3: TGTGCCAGTAGTATAGCAGGGGCAGGGCAGCCCCAGCATTTT.

The chain has TRBV30 and TRBJ1-6; 7 bases align to TRBD1. Germline loops: CDR1 GTSNPN, CDR2 SVGIG (reference sequence). This CDR3 spans 15 amino acids. The V and J ends lost 0 bases and 7 bases, in that order; junction bases with no gene match: 6. The CDR3 sequence is CAWSVRGTENSPLHF. The DNA for the CDR3 is TGTGCCTGGAGTGTAAGAGGGACAGAAAATTCACCCCTCCACTTT.

This chain uses TRBV7-2 with TRBJ2-7, with 8 bases that match TRBD1. The trim removed 4 bases at V and 5 bases at J, leaving 4 bases unmatched. Germline values: CDR1 SGHTA, CDR2 FQGNSA. The CDR3 runs 13 residues. DNA for the CDR3: TGTGCCAGCAGCTCGGGACAGGTCCACGAGCAGTACTTC. It translates to CASSSGQVHEQYF.

This clone was detected only once. V and J are TRBV18 and TRBJ1-2, with D maybe TRBD1 (5 bases). The V and J ends lost 0 bases and 0 bases respectively, with 5 bases between them. The CDR3 covers 14 residues. Germline lookup yields CDR1 KGHSH and CDR2 LQKENI. CDR3 DNA: TGTGCCAGCTCACCACCGGGGCCTAACTATGGCTACACCTTC. Its translation is CASSPPGPNYGYTF.

The chain has TRBV30 and TRBJ1-2; possible D gene TRBD1, 5 bases. V was cut by 6 bases and J by 3 bases, with 14 bases left in between. CDR1 and CDR2 from the germline V gene are GTSNPN and SVGIG (reference sequence). The CDR3 has 13 amino acids. The chain's CDR3 is CACARGRDYGYTF. The DNA for the CDR3 is TGTGCCTGCGCTAGGGGTAGAGACTATGGCTACACCTTC.